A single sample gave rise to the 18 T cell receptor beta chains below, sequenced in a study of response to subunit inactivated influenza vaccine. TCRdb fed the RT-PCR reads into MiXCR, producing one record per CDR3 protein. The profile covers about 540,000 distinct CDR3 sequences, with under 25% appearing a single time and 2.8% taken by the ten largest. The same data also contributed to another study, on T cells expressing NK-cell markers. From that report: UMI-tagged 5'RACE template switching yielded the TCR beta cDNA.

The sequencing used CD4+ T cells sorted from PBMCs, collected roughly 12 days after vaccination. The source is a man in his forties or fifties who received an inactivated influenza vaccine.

The CDR3 region is CASSWEGSGSSETQYF. The DNA of the CDR3 is TGCGCCAGCAGCTGGGAGGGGTCCGGTTCTTCGGAGACCCAGTACTTC. This sequence joins TRBV5-1 and TRBJ2-5; 7 nucleotides agree with TRBD2. The CDR3 has 16 amino acids. The V segment lost 3 bases and the J segment 5 bases; nucleotides outside the gene matches: 13. The germline gives CDR1 SGHRS, CDR2 YFSETQ.

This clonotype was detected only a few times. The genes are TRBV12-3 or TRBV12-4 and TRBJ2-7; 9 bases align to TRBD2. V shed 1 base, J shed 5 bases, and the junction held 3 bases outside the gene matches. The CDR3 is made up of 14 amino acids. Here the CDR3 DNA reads TGTGCCAGCAGTTTAGAGCGGGGGGCCCACGAGCAGTACTTC. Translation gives CASSLERGAHEQYF.

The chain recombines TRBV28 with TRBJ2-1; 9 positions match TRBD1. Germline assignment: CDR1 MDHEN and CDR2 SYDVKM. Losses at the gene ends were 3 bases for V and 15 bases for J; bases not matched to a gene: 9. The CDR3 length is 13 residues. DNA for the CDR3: TGTGCCAGCAGTTTGGGTAACAGGGGGCGCGGGTTCTTC. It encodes CASSLGNRGRGFF.

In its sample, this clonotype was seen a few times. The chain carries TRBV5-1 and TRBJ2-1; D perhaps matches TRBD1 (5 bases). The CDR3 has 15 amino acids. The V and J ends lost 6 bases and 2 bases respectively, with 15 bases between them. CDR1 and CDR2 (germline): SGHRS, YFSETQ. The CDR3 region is CASKTLQGTYNEQFF. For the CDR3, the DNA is TGCGCCAGCAAAACCCTCCAGGGAACCTACAATGAGCAGTTCTTC.

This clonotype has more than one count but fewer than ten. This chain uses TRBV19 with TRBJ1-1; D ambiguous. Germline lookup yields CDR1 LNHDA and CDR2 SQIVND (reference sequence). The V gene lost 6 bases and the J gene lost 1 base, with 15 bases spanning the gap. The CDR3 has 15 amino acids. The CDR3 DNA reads TGTGCCAGTAGATCATGGAGGGAAAAGAACACTGAAGCTTTCTTT. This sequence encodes CASRSWREKNTEAFF.

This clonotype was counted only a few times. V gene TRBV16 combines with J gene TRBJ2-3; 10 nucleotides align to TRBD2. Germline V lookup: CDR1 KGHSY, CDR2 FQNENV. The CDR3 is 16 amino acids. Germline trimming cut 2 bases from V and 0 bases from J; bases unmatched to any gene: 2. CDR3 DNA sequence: TGTGCCAGCAGCCAAATGACTAGCGGGAGCACAGATACGCAGTATTTT. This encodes CASSQMTSGSTDTQYF.

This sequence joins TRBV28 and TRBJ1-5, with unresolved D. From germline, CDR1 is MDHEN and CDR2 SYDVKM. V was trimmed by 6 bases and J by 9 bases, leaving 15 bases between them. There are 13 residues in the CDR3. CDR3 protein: CASRYTPVGPQHF. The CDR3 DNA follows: TGTGCCAGCAGGTACACACCAGTTGGGCCCCAGCATTTT.

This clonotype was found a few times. The CDR3 nucleotides are TGTGCCAGCAGCGCCGACAGGGCTCAGTACTTC. This translates into CASSADRAQYF. The gene calls are TRBV7-9 and TRBJ2-4; 7 bases fit TRBD1. V shed 5 bases and J 12 bases; nucleotides not matched to a gene: 4. The germline CDR1 and CDR2 sequences are SEHNR and FQNEAQ (reference sequence). The CDR3 runs to 11 residues.

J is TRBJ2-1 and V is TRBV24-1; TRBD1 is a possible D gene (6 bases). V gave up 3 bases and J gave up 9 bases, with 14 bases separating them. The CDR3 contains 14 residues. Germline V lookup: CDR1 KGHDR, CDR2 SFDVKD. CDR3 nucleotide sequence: TGTGCCACCAGTGATGTCGGACAGTTGGGTGAGCAGTTCTTC. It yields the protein CATSDVGQLGEQFF.

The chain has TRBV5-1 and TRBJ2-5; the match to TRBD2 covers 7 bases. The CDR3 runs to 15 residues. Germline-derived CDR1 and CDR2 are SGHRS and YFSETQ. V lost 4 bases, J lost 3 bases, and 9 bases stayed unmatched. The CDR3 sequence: CASSHGTTYKETQYF. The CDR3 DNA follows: TGCGCCAGCAGCCACGGGACTACTTATAAAGAGACCCAGTACTTC. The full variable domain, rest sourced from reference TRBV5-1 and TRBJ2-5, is KAGVTQTPRYLIKTRGQQVTLSCSPISGHRSVSWYQQTPGQGLQFLFEYFSETQRNKGNFPGRFSGRQFSNSRSEMNVSTLELGDSALYLCASSHGTTYKETQYFGPGTRLLVL.

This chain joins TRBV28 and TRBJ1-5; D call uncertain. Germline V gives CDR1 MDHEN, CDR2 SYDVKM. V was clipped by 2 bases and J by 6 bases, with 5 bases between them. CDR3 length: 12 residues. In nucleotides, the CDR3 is TGTGCCAGCAGTTTAATCGTTCAGCCCCAGCATTTT. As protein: CASSLIVQPQHF. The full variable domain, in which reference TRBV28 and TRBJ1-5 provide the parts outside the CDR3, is DVKVTQSSRYLVKRTGEKVFLECVQDMDHENMFWYRQDPGLGLRLIYFSYDVKMKEKGDIPEGYSVSREKKERFSLILESASTNQTSMYLCASSLIVQPQHFGDGTRLSIL.

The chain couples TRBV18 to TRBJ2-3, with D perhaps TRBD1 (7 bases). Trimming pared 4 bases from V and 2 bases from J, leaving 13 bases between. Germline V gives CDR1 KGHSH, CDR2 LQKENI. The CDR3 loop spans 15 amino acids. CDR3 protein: CASSRGGQVTDTQYF. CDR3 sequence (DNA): TGTGCCAGCTCACGGGGAGGACAGGTCACAGATACGCAGTATTTT.

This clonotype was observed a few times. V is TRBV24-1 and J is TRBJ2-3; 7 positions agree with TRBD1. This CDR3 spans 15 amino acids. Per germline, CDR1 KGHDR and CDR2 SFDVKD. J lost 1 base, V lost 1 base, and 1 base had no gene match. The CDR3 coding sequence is TGTGCCACCAGTGATTTCGGGACAGGCACAGATACGCAGTATTTT. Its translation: CATSDFGTGTDTQYF.

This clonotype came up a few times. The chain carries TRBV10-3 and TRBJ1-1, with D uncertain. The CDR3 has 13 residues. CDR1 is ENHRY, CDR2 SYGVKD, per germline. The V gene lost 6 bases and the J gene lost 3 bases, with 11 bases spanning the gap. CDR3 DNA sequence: TGTGCCATCAGGTCGGGGAGGGACACTGAAGCTTTCTTT. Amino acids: CAIRSGRDTEAFF.

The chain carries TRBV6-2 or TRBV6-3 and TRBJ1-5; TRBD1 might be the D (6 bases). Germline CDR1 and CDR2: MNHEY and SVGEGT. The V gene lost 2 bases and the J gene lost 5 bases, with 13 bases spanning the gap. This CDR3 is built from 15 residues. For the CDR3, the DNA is TGTGCCAGCAGTTACGCCACCAGGACAGATCAGCCCCAGCATTTT. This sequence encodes CASSYATRTDQPQHF.

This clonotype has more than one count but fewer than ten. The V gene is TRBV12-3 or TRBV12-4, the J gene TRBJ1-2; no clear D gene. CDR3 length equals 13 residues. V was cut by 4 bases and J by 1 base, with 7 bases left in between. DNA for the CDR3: TGTGCCAGCAGTTCGCTCAGTAACTATGGCTACACCTTC. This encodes CASSSLSNYGYTF.

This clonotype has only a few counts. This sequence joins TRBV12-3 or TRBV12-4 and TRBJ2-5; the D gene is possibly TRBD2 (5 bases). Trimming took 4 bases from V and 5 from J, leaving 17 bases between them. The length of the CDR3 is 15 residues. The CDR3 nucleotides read TGTGCCAGCAGTTCCGTCGGGTGGGGAGCGGAGACCCAGTACTTC. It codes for CASSSVGWGAETQYF.

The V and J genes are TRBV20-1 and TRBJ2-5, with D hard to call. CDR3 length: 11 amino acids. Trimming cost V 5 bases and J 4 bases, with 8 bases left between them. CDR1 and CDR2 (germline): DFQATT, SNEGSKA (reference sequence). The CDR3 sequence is CSALLRETQYF. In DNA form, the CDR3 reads TGCAGTGCTCTGCTGCGAGAGACCCAGTACTTC.